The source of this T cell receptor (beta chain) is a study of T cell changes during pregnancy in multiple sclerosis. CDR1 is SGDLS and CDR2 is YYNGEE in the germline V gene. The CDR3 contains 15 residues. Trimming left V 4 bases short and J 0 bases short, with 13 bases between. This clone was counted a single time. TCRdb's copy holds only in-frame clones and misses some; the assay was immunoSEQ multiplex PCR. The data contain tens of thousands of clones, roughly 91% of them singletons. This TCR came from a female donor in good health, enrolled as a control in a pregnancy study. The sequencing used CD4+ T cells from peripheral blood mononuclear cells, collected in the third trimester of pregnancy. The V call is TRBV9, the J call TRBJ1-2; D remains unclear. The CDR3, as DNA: TGTGCCAGCAGCCCGGCGGGCGGAGCTAACTATGGCTACACCTTC. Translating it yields CASSPAGGANYGYTF.